The table lists the clone carrying this TCR beta chain with a few counts. Its antigen is not known. This entry belongs to a study of identical twins. Study-wide results and caveats: Out-of-frame alpha sequences shared by twins were enriched for low generation probability.

All donors were healthy Caucasians. TCRdb re-derived calls from the 5' RACE reads in MiXCR, one entry per CDR3 protein. Of about 1.7 million distinct CDR3 sequences listed, under 35% were seen once; the top ten hold less than 0.35%. The CDR3 is 14 amino acids. In germline, CDR1 is DFQATT, CDR2 SNEGSKA (reference sequence). The ends lost 7 bases at V and 4 bases at J; junction bases unmatched: 10. The sequence came from a newborn girl in good health. This chain links TRBV20-1 with TRBJ1-2; 9 bases fit TRBD1. Source material: cord blood. The CDR3 sequence: CSEGTGTGIYGYTF. DNA for the CDR3: TGCAGTGAGGGAACCGGGACAGGGATCTATGGCTACACCTTC.